Listed below are T cell receptor beta chains from one sample, sequenced in a study of somatic mutations in cytotoxic T cells in rheumatoid arthritis. Generated by immunoSEQ multiplex PCR, the TCRdb table keeps only in-frame clones and is missing some. This table holds 11,000 or so clones, 74% found once. Sequencing was carried out using CD8+ T cells sorted from blood. Receptors were obtained from a woman between 35 and 50 years old in good health. Both conserved end residues are part of each CDR3. A D gene is named only where the DNA matches it firmly. Size tells how often a clone was seen (once, few, many) or the class of an expanded clone, and some rows leave it out.

V gene,J gene,clone size,D gene,CDR3 protein,CDR3 DNA
TRBV4-1,TRBJ2-1,-,TRBD1,CASSLQGETSYNEQFF,TGCGCCAGCAGCTTACAGGGGGAGACTTCCTACAATGAGCAGTTCTTC
TRBV5-4,TRBJ1-1,-,-,CASSLLGDTEAFF,TGTGCCAGCAGCTTGCTCGGGGACACTGAAGCTTTCTTT
TRBV7-2,TRBJ1-2,-,-,CASSLVRGHDGYTF,TGTGCCAGCAGCCTCGTCAGGGGACATGATGGCTACACCTTC
TRBV2,TRBJ1-1,-,-,CASRRAAEAFF,TGTGCCAGCAGACGGGCTGCTGAAGCTTTCTTT
TRBV29-1,TRBJ2-3,-,-,CSVITASTDTQYF,TGCAGCGTCATAACAGCTAGCACAGATACGCAGTATTTT
TRBV9,TRBJ1-1,-,-,CASSAGSNTEAFF,TGTGCCAGCAGCGCGGGTTCGAACACTGAAGCTTTCTTT
TRBV9,TRBJ2-3,-,TRBD2,CASSSVAGGPEETQYF,TGTGCCAGCAGCTCAGTAGCGGGAGGGCCTGAGGAAACGCAGTATTTT
TRBV4-2,TRBJ2-2,-,-,CASGSRNTGELFF,TGTGCCAGCGGTAGTCGGAACACCGGGGAGCTGTTTTTT
TRBV6-1,TRBJ1-2,once,-,CASSEINTNYGYTF,TGTGCCAGCAGTGAAATCAACACTAACTATGGCTACACCTTC
TRBV7-8,TRBJ2-1,-,TRBD1,CASSGQGYYNEQFF,TGTGCCAGCAGCGGACAGGGGTACTACAATGAGCAGTTCTTC
TRBV6-5,TRBJ1-6,-,-,CASKKGLNSPLHF,TGTGCCAGCAAAAAAGGGCTCAATTCACCCCTCCACTTT
TRBV6-1,TRBJ1-2,-,-,CASTYMGSAHGYTF,TGTGCCAGCACTTATATGGGATCCGCCCATGGCTACACCTTC
TRBV7-9,TRBJ2-3,-,-,CASSLAWGDPQYF,TGTGCCAGCAGCTTAGCGTGGGGGGACCCGCAGTATTTT
TRBV2,TRBJ2-5,-,-,CASKEQETQYF,TGTGCCAGCAAGGAACAAGAGACCCAGTACTTC
TRBV7-6,TRBJ1-2,-,-,CASSLHSGAMNGYTF,TGTGCCAGCAGTCTCCATTCGGGGGCTATGAATGGCTACACCTTC
TRBV6-1,TRBJ2-1,once,-,CASSFGHDEQFF,TGTGCCAGCAGTTTCGGACACGATGAGCAGTTCTTC
TRBV27,TRBJ1-1,-,-,CASSTTTVTGNTEAFF,TGTGCCAGCAGCACCACGACCGTCACAGGGAACACTGAAGCTTTCTTT
TRBV5-1,TRBJ1-1,-,TRBD1,CASSPGLGQGWDTEAFF,TGCGCCAGCAGCCCTGGCCTCGGACAGGGGTGGGACACTGAAGCTTTCTTT
TRBV5-6,TRBJ2-5,-,-,CASSTDFRGFQETQYF,TGTGCCAGCAGCACAGATTTCAGGGGATTCCAAGAGACCCAGTACTTC
TRBV28,TRBJ1-1,-,-,CASGPSGSTEAFF,TGTGCCAGCGGTCCATCAGGGTCCACTGAAGCTTTCTTT
TRBV7-9,TRBJ2-7,-,-,CASSSGRDTPYEQYF,TGTGCCAGCAGCTCCGGCCGGGACACCCCCTACGAGCAGTACTTC
TRBV10-1,TRBJ1-5,-,-,CASSEDLQPQHF,TGCGCCAGCAGTGAGGACCTACAGCCCCAGCATTTT
TRBV19,TRBJ2-7,-,-,CASSIVGNPYEQYF,TGTGCCAGTAGTATAGTAGGGAACCCCTACGAGCAGTACTTC
TRBV9,TRBJ2-3,-,TRBD1,CASSRGQGPDTQYF,TGTGCCAGCAGTCGAGGACAGGGGCCAGATACGCAGTATTTT